This record looks at one T cell receptor beta chain sequence and its context. Its antigen remains unknown. Only in-frame clones appear in the TCRdb table, and some are missing; sequencing was by immunoSEQ multiplex PCR. The repertoire consists of more than 55,000 clones, with around 82% occurring once and the leading ten covering more than 3.5%. Germline V gene sequence: CDR1 SGHTA, CDR2 FQGNSA. This CDR3 region has 15 residues. V was trimmed by 0 bases and J by 4 bases, leaving 12 bases between them. Researchers took blood at baseline, on cycle 4 day 1, and on cycle 7 day 1. The source of the sample is a study of OX40 agonist ivuxolimab in advanced cancers. The study's findings and limits: Both blood CD4+ and CD8+ T cells showed clonal growth by week 6 at 0.1 to 3.0 mg/kg.

This specimen consisted of CD4+ or CD8+ T cells sorted from blood, obtained in a trial of the OX40 agonist ivuxolimab. The receptor comes from an adult with an advanced solid tumor such as melanoma, head and neck, liver or kidney cancer. V gene TRBV7-2 combines with J gene TRBJ1-2, with TRBD1 as a possible D gene (6 bases). CDR3 nucleotides: TGTGCCAGCAGCTTAGCTCTCCAGGGGACCTATGGCTACACCTTC. Its translation is CASSLALQGTYGYTF.